Below are 30 T cell receptor beta chains sequenced from a single sample in a study of cytomegalovirus exposure and HLA in healthy donors. Assay used: immunoSEQ multiplex PCR; TCRdb lists only in-frame clones, some missing. The data show fewer than 400,000 clones, approximately 86% seen once. Sample: PBMCs. These receptors originate from a man aged 25 to 45 in good health and CMV-seronegative.

As for this clone: The identical CDR3 is also encoded by other nucleotide sequences in the sample. The chain combines TRBV7-6 with TRBJ1-3; D gene unclear. The V and J ends lost 1 base and 1 base respectively, with 5 bases between them. The CDR3 has 14 residues. Germline CDR1 SGHVS, CDR2 FNYEAQ. The chain's CDR3 is CASSLGGSGNTIYF. The CDR3 DNA follows: TGTGCCAGCAGCTTAGGAGGGTCTGGAAACACCATATATTTT.

The CDR3 is CASRSGTGKGYTF. The CDR3 DNA sequence: TGTGCCAGCAGATCCGGGACAGGGAAGGGCTACACCTTC. This rearrangement joins TRBV6-6 to TRBJ1-2, with 9 positions matching TRBD1. V dropped 6 bases and J dropped 8; count of bases not matched to a gene: 7. Per the germline V gene, CDR1 is MNHNY and CDR2 is SVGAGI (reference sequence). The CDR3 consists of 13 residues.

This chain connects TRBV7-2 to TRBJ1-5; 7 positions agree with TRBD1. The CDR3 is 14 amino acids. Trimming cost V 5 bases and J 4 bases; bases outside gene matches: 5. Per germline, CDR1 SGHTA and CDR2 FQGNSA. In DNA form, the CDR3 reads TGTGCCAGCAGCCCATACAGGGGAAATCAGCCCCAGCATTTT. As protein: CASSPYRGNQPQHF.

This chain links TRBV6-5 with TRBJ2-7, with 8 bases identical to TRBD2. V lost 6 bases to trimming and J lost 3 bases; unmatched junction nucleotides: 4. CDR3 length equals 13 residues. CDR1 and CDR2 from the germline V gene are MNHEY and SVGAGI. CDR3 nucleotides: TGTGCCAGCAGCGGCCGGGGGGGCTACGAGCAGTACTTC. The encoded protein is CASSGRGGYEQYF.

The chain recombines TRBV7-9 with TRBJ1-4, with D perhaps matching TRBD1 (6 bases). The germline V and J ends were trimmed by 1 base and 4 bases, with 13 bases remaining between them. The CDR3 runs to 16 residues. Per the germline V gene, CDR1 is SEHNR and CDR2 is FQNEAQ (reference sequence). This CDR3 reads CASSLEIRQDNEKLFF. The CDR3 coding sequence is TGTGCCAGCAGCTTAGAAATTCGACAGGATAATGAAAAACTGTTTTTT.

The J gene is TRBJ1-1, the V gene TRBV19; 7 bases line up with TRBD1. V gave up 0 bases and J gave up 10 bases; unmatched junction bases: 8. This CDR3 region has 14 residues. Looked up from germline, CDR1 is LNHDA and CDR2 is SQIVND (reference sequence). The CDR3 reads CASSIDWVTGRAFF. The CDR3 nucleotides read TGTGCCAGTAGTATAGATTGGGTGACAGGGCGAGCTTTCTTT.

The V call is TRBV6-1, the J call TRBJ1-4; perhaps TRBD1 as D (6 bases). This CDR3 region has 15 residues. Trimming left V 6 bases short and J 0 bases short, with 11 bases between. Per the germline V gene, CDR1 is MNHNS and CDR2 is SASEGT. CDR3 bases: TGTGCCAGCAGCCGGACAGCTTCAACTAATGAAAAACTGTTTTTT. Translated, it gives CASSRTASTNEKLFF.

This sequence joins TRBV7-2 and TRBJ2-1; maybe TRBD1 (5 bases). This CDR3 is built from 17 residues. With 2 bases removed from V and 5 bases from J, the gap between germline ends came to 19 bases. Germline V lookup: CDR1 SGHTA, CDR2 FQGNSA. In nucleotides, the CDR3 is TGTGCCAGCAGCTTACTTCCCCCTTCGACAGCCAACAATGAGCAGTTCTTC. Protein product: CASSLLPPSTANNEQFF.

This chain connects TRBV5-1 to TRBJ2-2; TRBD1 might be the D (6 bases). Germline CDR1 SGHRS, CDR2 YFSETQ. V was cut by 1 base and J by 5 bases, with 12 bases left in between. CDR3 length: 15 amino acids. The CDR3 sequence is CASSLPRGGTGELFF. The CDR3 region has the DNA TGCGCCAGCAGCTTGCCCAGGGGCGGGACCGGGGAGCTGTTTTTT.

V is TRBV2 and J is TRBJ1-4; D uncertain. The germline gives CDR1 SNHLY, CDR2 FYNNEI. V was pared by 7 bases and J by 5 bases, with 11 bases between. This CDR3 contains 13 residues. CDR3 coding DNA: TGTGCCAGCAAGACTCTCATCAATGAAAAACTGTTTTTT. Amino acid sequence: CASKTLINEKLFF.

The chain combines TRBV19 with TRBJ2-3; TRBD1 matches at 7 bases. Germline lookup yields CDR1 LNHDA and CDR2 SQIVND (reference sequence). This CDR3 region has 14 residues. V lost 7 bases and J lost 2; bases outside the gene matches: 6. The CDR3 loop reads CASTRTGTTDTQYF. The CDR3 DNA follows: TGTGCCAGTACTCGGACAGGAACCACAGATACGCAGTATTTT.

The rearrangement uses TRBV4-3 and TRBJ1-6, with D perhaps matching TRBD1 (5 bases). The V end lost 4 bases, the J end lost 5 bases, and 12 bases lay between the germline ends. This CDR3 spans 15 amino acids. Per germline, CDR1 LGHNA and CDR2 YSLEER. The CDR3 reads CASSLGRAHNSPLHF. The DNA of the CDR3 is TGCGCCAGCAGCCTAGGCAGGGCCCATAATTCACCCCTCCACTTT.

The chain is built from TRBV15 and TRBJ2-6; D is possibly TRBD2 (6 bases). The CDR3 has 17 residues. CDR1 and CDR2 from the germline V gene are LNHNV and YYDKDF (reference sequence). V was clipped by 9 bases and J by 4 bases, with 22 bases between them. CDR3 nucleotide sequence: TGTGCCACGCGGGGACCGGGCCTCCCATTGGGGGCCAACGTCCTGACTTTC. Translation: CATRGPGLPLGANVLTF.

In DNA, the CDR3 is TGTGCCAGCAGCTCCGCAAGGGGAGGCTCCTACAATGAGCAGTTCTTC. Translating it yields CASSSARGGSYNEQFF. This chain links TRBV7-8 with TRBJ2-1; D may be TRBD2 (6 bases). This CDR3 is 16 amino acids long. Trimming took 4 bases from V and 0 from J, leaving 13 bases between them. Germline loops: CDR1 SGHVS, CDR2 FQNEAQ. Full variable domain (missing parts from reference TRBV7-8 and TRBJ2-1): GAGVSQSPRYKVAKRGQDVALRCDPISGHVSLFWYQQALGQGPEFLTYFQNEAQLDKSGLPSDRFFAERPEGSVSTLKIQRTQQEDSAVYLCASSSARGGSYNEQFFGPGTRLTVL.

The rearrangement links TRBV27 to TRBJ1-1, with 8 bases aligning to TRBD1. Germline V gives CDR1 MNHEY, CDR2 SMNVEV (reference sequence). The CDR3 length is 13 residues. The ends lost 6 bases at V and 4 bases at J; junction bases unmatched: 4. The CDR3 DNA follows: TGTGCCAGCAGAATAACAGGGGGCACTGAAGCTTTCTTT. It specifies CASRITGGTEAFF.

The chain couples TRBV4-1 to TRBJ2-1; the D gene is possibly TRBD1 (5 bases). V was trimmed by 2 bases and J by 6 bases, leaving 11 bases between them. Germline values: CDR1 MGHRA, CDR2 YSYEKL. The CDR3 is 14 amino acids. This CDR3 is CASSQTTGINEQFF. CDR3 in DNA: TGCGCCAGCAGCCAAACAACAGGCATCAATGAGCAGTTCTTC.

The J gene is TRBJ2-1, the V gene TRBV4-1, with D possibly TRBD2 on 5 matching bases. Germline-derived CDR1 and CDR2 are MGHRA and YSYEKL. The CDR3 loop spans 17 amino acids. V was shortened by 0 bases and J by 5 bases, with 17 bases between the two germline ends. The CDR3 nucleotides read TGCGCCAGCAGCCAAGATGAGAGGCGACGGGGAAACAATGAGCAGTTCTTC. It specifies CASSQDERRRGNNEQFF.

The V call is TRBV9, the J call TRBJ2-1; 11 bases align to TRBD2. With 4 bases clipped from V and 5 bases from J, the junction kept 17 bases outside the gene matches. Germline-derived CDR1 and CDR2 are SGDLS and YYNGEE. The CDR3 is 19 residues long. The CDR3 nucleotides read TGTGCCAGCAGCCCCCTGACGTCGGGACTAGCGGATAATCACAATGAGCAGTTCTTC. Translation gives CASSPLTSGLADNHNEQFF. Drawing the rest from reference TRBV9 and TRBJ2-1, the complete variable domain is DSGVTQTPKHLITATGQRVTLRCSPRSGDLSVYWYQQSLDQGLQFLIQYYNGEERAKGNILERFSAQQFPDLHSELNLSSLELGDSALYFCASSPLTSGLADNHNEQFFGPGTRLTVL.

V gene TRBV7-5 combines with J gene TRBJ2-3; the table's D call of TRBD2 was not tested on the DNA. TRBV7-5 is recorded as a pseudogene. The CDR3 is made up of 17 amino acids. DNA for the CDR3: TGTGTCAGAAGCTTAAAGACACCCTGGGCAGCGGCAGATACGCAGTATTTT. This codes for CVRSLKTPWAAADTQYF.

This clone was found once. The chain carries TRBV5-1 and TRBJ2-2; 12 bases line up with TRBD1. The V gene end was trimmed by 1 base and the J gene end by 6 bases; junction bases not matched to a gene: 4. This CDR3 has 16 amino acids. CDR1 is SGHRS, CDR2 YFSETQ, per germline. The CDR3 region is CASSLRGQGAPGELFF. The CDR3 nucleotides read TGCGCCAGCAGCTTGCGGGGACAGGGGGCCCCCGGGGAGCTGTTTTTT.

The chain is built from TRBV13 and TRBJ1-1; TRBD1 might be the D (5 bases). V gave up 5 bases and J gave up 1 base, with 11 bases separating them. Germline values: CDR1 PRHDT, CDR2 FYEKMQ (reference sequence). The length of the CDR3 is 14 residues. CDR3 nucleotide sequence: TGTGCCAGCAGCCCCCGGGGGGAGAACACTGAAGCTTTCTTT. This translates into CASSPRGENTEAFF.

This sequence joins TRBV7-6 and TRBJ1-3, with D unresolved. The CDR3 runs 14 residues. V shed 8 bases and J shed 4 bases, with 15 bases lying between them. Germline V gene sequence: CDR1 SGHVS, CDR2 FNYEAQ. CDR3 sequence (DNA): TGTGCCAGCTCCCGGGGAGTCTCCGGAAACACCATATATTTT. Translation gives CASSRGVSGNTIYF.

The chain employs TRBV30 and TRBJ2-3; 10 nucleotides align to TRBD1. Germline CDR1 is GTSNPN and CDR2 is SVGIG (reference sequence). The V gene end was trimmed by 2 bases and the J gene end by 6 bases; junction bases not matched to a gene: 8. CDR3 length: 15 residues. As DNA, the CDR3 is TGTGCCTGGAGTTTAGGGACAGGGGCGATCGATACGCAGTATTTT. Protein sequence: CAWSLGTGAIDTQYF.

This clone has just a few counts. The chain links TRBV2 to TRBJ2-3, with D uncertain. The CDR3 spans 13 residues. Germline V gene lookup returns CDR1 SNHLY and CDR2 FYNNEI. Trimming took 6 bases from V and 6 from J, leaving 13 bases between them. CDR3 loop: CASSDSREDTQYF. The CDR3 DNA is TGTGCCAGCAGCGACTCCAGAGAGGATACGCAGTATTTT.

Concerning this clone itself: At the DNA level, this CDR3 is encoded by other sequences in the same sample as well. The rearrangement uses TRBV11-2 and TRBJ2-7; the match to TRBD2 covers 8 bases. The V and J ends lost 0 bases and 4 bases, in that order; junction bases with no gene match: 2. This CDR3 spans 14 amino acids. CDR1 SGHAT and CDR2 FQNNGV come from the germline V gene. The CDR3 sequence: CASSLDPGGYEQYF. The CDR3 region has the DNA TGTGCCAGCAGCTTAGATCCGGGAGGGTACGAGCAGTACTTC.

The chain employs TRBV25-1 and TRBJ1-1, with D possibly being TRBD1 (5 bases). CDR3 length equals 12 residues. V was clipped by 6 bases and J by 4 bases, with 9 bases between them. Germline V gene sequence: CDR1 MGHDK, CDR2 SYGVNS. The CDR3 reads CASRGGGTEAFF. The CDR3 region has the DNA TGTGCCAGCAGGGGGGGAGGCACTGAAGCTTTCTTT.

This chain connects TRBV27 to TRBJ2-3; 11 bases line up with TRBD1. The CDR3 has 18 amino acids. Looked up from germline, CDR1 is MNHEY and CDR2 is SMNVEV (reference sequence). V gave up 7 bases and J gave up 5 bases; unmatched junction bases: 17. In DNA, the CDR3 is TGTGCCAGCACCCCCTCGGGGGGGGACAGGGGGGTAGTAGATACGCAGTATTTT. Its translation: CASTPSGGDRGVVDTQYF.

This clone was recorded once. This chain connects TRBV6-1 to TRBJ2-5, with TRBD2 identical over 12 bases. This CDR3 has 15 amino acids. CDR1 is MNHNS and CDR2 is SASEGT in the germline V gene. After removal of 8 bases from V and 1 base from J, the junction contained 5 bases not matched to a gene. As DNA, the CDR3 is TGTGCCAGCGCTAAACTAGCGGGGGGCCAAGAGACCCAGTACTTC. The encoded protein is CASAKLAGGQETQYF.

This clone was detected once. This rearrangement joins TRBV30 to TRBJ2-2; TRBD2 might be the D (5 bases). The germline V gene encodes CDR1 GTSNPN and CDR2 SVGIG (reference sequence). Trimming stripped 1 base from V and 6 bases from J, with 9 bases between. The CDR3 contains 13 residues. The CDR3 protein is CAWSGRLAGELFF. DNA of the CDR3: TGTGCCTGGAGTGGGAGGTTAGCCGGGGAGCTGTTTTTT.

This chain uses TRBV4-1 with TRBJ1-5, with D tentatively TRBD1 (5 bases). This CDR3 contains 16 residues. With 0 bases removed from V and 5 bases from J, the gap between germline ends came to 14 bases. Per germline, CDR1 MGHRA and CDR2 YSYEKL. CDR3 sequence reads: CASSQDIGGGHQPQHF. The CDR3 region has the DNA TGCGCCAGCAGCCAAGATATCGGGGGTGGCCATCAGCCCCAGCATTTT.